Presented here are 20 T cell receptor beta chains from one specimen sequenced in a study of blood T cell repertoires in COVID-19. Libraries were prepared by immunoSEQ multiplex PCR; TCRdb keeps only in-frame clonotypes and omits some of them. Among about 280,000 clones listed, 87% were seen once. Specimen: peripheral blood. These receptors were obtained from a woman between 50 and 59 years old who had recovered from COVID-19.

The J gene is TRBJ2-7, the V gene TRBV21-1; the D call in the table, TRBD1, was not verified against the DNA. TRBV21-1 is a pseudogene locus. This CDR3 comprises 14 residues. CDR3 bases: TGTGCCAGCAGCCGTCGACAGGGACTCCACGAGCAGTACTTC. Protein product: CASSRRQGLHEQYF.

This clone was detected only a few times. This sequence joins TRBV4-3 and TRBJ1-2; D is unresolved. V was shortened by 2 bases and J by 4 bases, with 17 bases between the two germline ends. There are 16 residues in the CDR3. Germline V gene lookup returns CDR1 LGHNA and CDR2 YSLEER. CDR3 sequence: CASSQLGGLGSYGYTF. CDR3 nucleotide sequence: TGCGCCAGCAGCCAATTAGGAGGGCTTGGAAGCTATGGCTACACCTTC.

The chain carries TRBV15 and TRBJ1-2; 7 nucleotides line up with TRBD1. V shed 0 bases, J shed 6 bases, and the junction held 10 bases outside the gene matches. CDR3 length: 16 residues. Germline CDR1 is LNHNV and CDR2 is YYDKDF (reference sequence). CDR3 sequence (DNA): TGTGCCACCAGCAGAGATTTGGCAGGGGGACGGAATGGCTACACCTTC. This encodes CATSRDLAGGRNGYTF.

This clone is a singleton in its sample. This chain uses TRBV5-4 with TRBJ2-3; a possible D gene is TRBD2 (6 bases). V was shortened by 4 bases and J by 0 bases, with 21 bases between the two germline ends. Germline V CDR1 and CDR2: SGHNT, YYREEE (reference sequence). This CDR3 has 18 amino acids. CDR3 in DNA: TGTGCCAGCAGCCTCATGTGGGGGGTTCGGGGAAGCACAGATACGCAGTATTTT. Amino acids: CASSLMWGVRGSTDTQYF.

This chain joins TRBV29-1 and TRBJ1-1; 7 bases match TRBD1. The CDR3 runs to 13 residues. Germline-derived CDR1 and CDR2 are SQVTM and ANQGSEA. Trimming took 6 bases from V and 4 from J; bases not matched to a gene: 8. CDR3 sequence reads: CSVEGAWGTEAFF. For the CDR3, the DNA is TGCAGCGTGGAGGGGGCTTGGGGCACTGAAGCTTTCTTT.

The CDR3 loop is CASSRQGPRPSYEQYF. The CDR3 coding sequence is TGTGCCAGCAGTCGACAAGGCCCGCGTCCCTCCTACGAGCAGTACTTC. The chain carries TRBV27 and TRBJ2-7; D unresolved. CDR3 length equals 16 residues. The V end lost 5 bases, the J end lost 0 bases, and 17 bases lay between the germline ends. Germline values: CDR1 MNHEY, CDR2 SMNVEV (reference sequence).

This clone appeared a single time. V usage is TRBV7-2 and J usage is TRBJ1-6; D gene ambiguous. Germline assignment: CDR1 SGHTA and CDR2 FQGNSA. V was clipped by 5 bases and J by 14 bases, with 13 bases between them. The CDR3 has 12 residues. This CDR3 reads CASSRAEGSLHF. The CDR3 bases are TGTGCCAGCAGCCGAGCGGAGGGATCCCTCCACTTT.

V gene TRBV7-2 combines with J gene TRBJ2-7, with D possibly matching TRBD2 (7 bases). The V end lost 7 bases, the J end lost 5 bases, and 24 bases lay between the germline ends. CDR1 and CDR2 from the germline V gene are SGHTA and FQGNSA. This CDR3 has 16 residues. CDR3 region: CASNVSPRGAHHEQYF. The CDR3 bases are TGTGCCAGCAACGTCTCCCCTCGGGGGGCGCACCACGAGCAGTACTTC.

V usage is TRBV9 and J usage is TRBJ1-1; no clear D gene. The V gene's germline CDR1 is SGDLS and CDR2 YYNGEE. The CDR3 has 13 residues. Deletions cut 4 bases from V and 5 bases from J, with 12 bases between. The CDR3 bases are TGTGCCAGCAGCCCCGGGAGTCGAACTGAAGCTTTCTTT. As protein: CASSPGSRTEAFF.

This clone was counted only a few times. CDR3 sequence: CASGFSYSYGYTF. CDR3 DNA sequence: TGTGCTAGTGGTTTCTCCTATTCGTATGGCTACACCTTC. The rearrangement joins TRBV12-5 to TRBJ1-2; no definite D call. The length of the CDR3 is 13 residues. Looked up from germline, CDR1 is LGHNT and CDR2 is FRNRAP. The V and J ends lost 3 bases and 5 bases respectively, with 10 bases between them.

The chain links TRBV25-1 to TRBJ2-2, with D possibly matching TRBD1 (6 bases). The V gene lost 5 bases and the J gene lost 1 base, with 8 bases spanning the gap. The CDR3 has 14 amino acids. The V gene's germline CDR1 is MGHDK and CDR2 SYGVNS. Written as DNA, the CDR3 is TGTGCCAGCAGTAGGGGACAGAACACCGGGGAGCTGTTTTTT. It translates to CASSRGQNTGELFF.

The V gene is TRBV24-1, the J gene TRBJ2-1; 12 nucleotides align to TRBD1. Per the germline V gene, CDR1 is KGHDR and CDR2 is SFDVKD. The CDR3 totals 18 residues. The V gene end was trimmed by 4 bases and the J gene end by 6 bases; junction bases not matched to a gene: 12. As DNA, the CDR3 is TGTGCCACCAGTGACCCACAGCCGGGACAGGGGGCGAGCAATGAGCAGTTCTTC. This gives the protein CATSDPQPGQGASNEQFF.

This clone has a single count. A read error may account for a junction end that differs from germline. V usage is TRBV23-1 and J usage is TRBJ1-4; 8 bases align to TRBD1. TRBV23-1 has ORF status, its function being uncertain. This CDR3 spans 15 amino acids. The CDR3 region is CASSQSDRGNFLIVF. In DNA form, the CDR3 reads TGCGCCAGCAGTCAATCCGACAGGGGTAATTTCCTCATAGTTTTT.

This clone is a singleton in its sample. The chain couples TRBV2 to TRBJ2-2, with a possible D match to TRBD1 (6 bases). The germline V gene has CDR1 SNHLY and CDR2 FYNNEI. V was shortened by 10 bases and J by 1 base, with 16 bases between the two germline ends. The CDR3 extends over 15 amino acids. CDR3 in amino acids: CAILGWGQNTGELFF. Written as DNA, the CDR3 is TGTGCCATCCTAGGCTGGGGGCAGAACACCGGGGAGCTGTTTTTT. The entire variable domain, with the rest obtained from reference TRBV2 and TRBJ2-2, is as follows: EPEVTQTPSHQVTQMGQEVILRCVPISNHLYFYWYRQILGQKVEFLVSFYNNEISEKSEIFDDQFSVERPDGSNFTLKIRSTKLEDSAMYFCAILGWGQNTGELFFGEGSRLTVL.

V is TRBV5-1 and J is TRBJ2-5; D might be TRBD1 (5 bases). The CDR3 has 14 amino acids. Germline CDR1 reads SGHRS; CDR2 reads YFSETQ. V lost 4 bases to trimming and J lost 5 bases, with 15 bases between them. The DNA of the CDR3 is TGCGCCAGCAGCCCTGGTGGCCCAGGGGAGACCCAGTACTTC. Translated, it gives CASSPGGPGETQYF.

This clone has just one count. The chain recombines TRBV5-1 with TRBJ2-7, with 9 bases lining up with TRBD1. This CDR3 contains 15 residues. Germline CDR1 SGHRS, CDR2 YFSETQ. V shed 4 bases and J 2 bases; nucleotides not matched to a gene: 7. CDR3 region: CASSTWTGETYEQYF. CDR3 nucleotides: TGCGCCAGCAGCACATGGACAGGGGAGACCTACGAGCAGTACTTC.

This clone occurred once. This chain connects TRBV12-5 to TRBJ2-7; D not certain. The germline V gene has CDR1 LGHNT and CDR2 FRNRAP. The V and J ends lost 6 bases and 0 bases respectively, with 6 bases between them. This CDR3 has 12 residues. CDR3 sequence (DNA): TGTGCTAGTGGGTATAGCTCCTACGAGCAGTACTTC. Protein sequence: CASGYSSYEQYF.

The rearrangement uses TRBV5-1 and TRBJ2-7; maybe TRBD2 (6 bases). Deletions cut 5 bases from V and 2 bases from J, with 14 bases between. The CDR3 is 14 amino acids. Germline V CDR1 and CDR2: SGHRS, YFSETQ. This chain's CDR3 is CASREEGRPYEQYF. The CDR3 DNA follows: TGCGCCAGCAGAGAGGAAGGGAGGCCCTACGAGCAGTACTTC.

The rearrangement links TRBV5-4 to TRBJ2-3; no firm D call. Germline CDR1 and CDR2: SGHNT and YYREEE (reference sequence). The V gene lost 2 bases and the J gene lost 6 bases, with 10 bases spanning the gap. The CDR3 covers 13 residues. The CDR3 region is CASSFAGADTQYF. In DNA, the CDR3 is TGTGCCAGCAGCTTTGCCGGAGCGGATACGCAGTATTTT.

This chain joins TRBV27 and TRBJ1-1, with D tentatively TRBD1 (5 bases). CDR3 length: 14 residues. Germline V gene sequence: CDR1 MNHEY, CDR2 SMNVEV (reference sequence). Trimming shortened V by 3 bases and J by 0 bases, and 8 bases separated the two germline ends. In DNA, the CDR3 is TGTGCCAGCAGTTTTAAGGGGATGAACACTGAAGCTTTCTTT. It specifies CASSFKGMNTEAFF.